These 27 T cell receptor beta chains originate from one sample sequenced in a study of long-term antiretroviral therapy in people with HIV. Run at survey level, the immunoSEQ assay was version v3.0. Sequencing was performed with immunoSEQ multiplex PCR; in TCRdb, only in-frame clones are kept and a portion is missing. The table lists fewer than 45,000 clones, around 96% of them singletons. The starting material was unsorted PBMCs, obtained 3.7 years after starting antiretroviral therapy. These receptor sequences come from a woman aged 45-65 years with HIV.

CDR3 in DNA: TGTGCCAGTAGTGCGACGTGGGGACGGGGCACTGAAGCTTTCTTT. Translation: CASSATWGRGTEAFF. The chain carries TRBV19 and TRBJ1-1; D perhaps matches TRBD1 (5 bases). The CDR3 extends over 15 amino acids. Per germline, CDR1 LNHDA and CDR2 SQIVND (reference sequence). V shed 5 bases and J shed 4 bases, with 17 bases lying between them. Complete variable domain (other parts from reference TRBV19 and TRBJ1-1): DGGITQSPKYLFRKEGQNVTLSCEQNLNHDAMYWYRQDPGQGLRLIYYSQIVNDFQKGDIAEGYSVSREKKESFPLTVTSAQKNPTAFYLCASSATWGRGTEAFFGQGTRLTVV.

This clone appeared a single time. The V gene is TRBV5-8, the J gene TRBJ2-7; D gene uncertain. Trimming took 0 bases from V and 2 from J, leaving 6 bases between them. This CDR3 comprises 13 residues. Per the germline V gene, CDR1 is SGHTS and CDR2 is YDEGEE. CDR3 sequence reads: CASSLAAPYEQYF. DNA for the CDR3: TGTGCCAGCAGCTTGGCCGCTCCCTACGAGCAGTACTTC.

This chain's CDR3 is CASSVDWGRVSPLHF. Written as DNA, the CDR3 is TGTGCCAGCAGCGTAGACTGGGGACGGGTATCACCCCTCCACTTT. The chain combines TRBV9 with TRBJ1-6, with D maybe TRBD1 (5 bases). Trimming took 0 bases from V and 10 from J, leaving 14 bases between them. CDR1 SGDLS and CDR2 YYNGEE come from the germline V gene. The CDR3 loop spans 15 amino acids.

The V and J genes are TRBV5-4 and TRBJ1-6, with D hard to call. The V end lost 4 bases, the J end lost 0 bases, and 17 bases lay between the germline ends. Per the germline V gene, CDR1 is SGHNT and CDR2 is YYREEE (reference sequence). The CDR3 spans 18 residues. CDR3 in DNA: TGTGCCAGCAGCCCGGGGATGCTGTCAAGCTCCTATAATTCACCCCTCCACTTT. Protein sequence: CASSPGMLSSSYNSPLHF.

CDR3 region: CASSSYPTDSGNTIYF. The CDR3 bases are TGCGCCAGCAGCTCCTACCCGACGGACTCTGGAAACACCATATATTTT. The genes are TRBV5-1 and TRBJ1-3; no definite D call. The V end lost 3 bases, the J end lost 0 bases, and 13 bases lay between the germline ends. The CDR3 is made up of 16 amino acids. Germline values: CDR1 SGHRS, CDR2 YFSETQ.

The J gene is TRBJ2-1, the V gene TRBV6-1; unclear D gene. The CDR3 contains 15 residues. CDR1 MNHNS and CDR2 SASEGT come from the germline V gene. Trimming removed 4 bases from V and 10 bases from J, with 20 bases in between. DNA for the CDR3: TGTGCCAGCAGTGTGACTCGGGCCTCCGAGGCGGAGCAGTTCTTC. Protein product: CASSVTRASEAEQFF.

A note on this clone: Germline is not matched at one junction end, which may reflect a read error. The rearrangement links TRBV7-7 to TRBJ2-7; tentative D call: TRBD1 (6 bases). CDR1 is SSHAT and CDR2 is FNYEAQ in the germline V gene (reference sequence). The CDR3 totals 14 residues. As DNA, the CDR3 is TGTGCTAGCAGCTTAGTACAGGGCAGGGACGAGCAGTACTTC. As protein: CASSLVQGRDEQYF. Looking up the rest from reference TRBV7-7 and TRBJ2-7 gives the full variable domain: GAGVSQSPRYKVTKRGQDVTLRCDPISSHATLYWYQQALGQGPEFLTYFNYEAQPDKSGLPSDRFSAERPEGSISTLTIQRTEQRDSAMYRCASSLVQGRDEQYFGPGTRLTVT.

This sequence joins TRBV5-4 and TRBJ1-2, with D unresolved. Germline V gene lookup returns CDR1 SGHNT and CDR2 YYREEE (reference sequence). Trimming removed 2 bases from V and 4 bases from J, with 12 bases in between. There are 14 residues in the CDR3. The CDR3, as DNA: TGTGCCAGCAGCTTAATCGGACCCGCCTATGGCTACACCTTC. This gives the protein CASSLIGPAYGYTF.

The chain uses TRBV4-2 and TRBJ2-1; TRBD2 matches 8 bases. CDR3 size: 15 residues. V was pared by 6 bases and J by 0 bases, with 4 bases of the junction left unmatched. Germline CDR1 is LGHNA and CDR2 is YNFKEQ. The CDR3 DNA follows: TGTGCCAGCAGTCTTACTAGCGGCTCCTACAATGAGCAGTTCTTC. Its protein product is CASSLTSGSYNEQFF.

The J gene is TRBJ2-7, the V gene TRBV18, with D possibly TRBD1 on 5 matching bases. V gave up 5 bases and J gave up 1 base, with 9 bases separating them. CDR1 is KGHSH, CDR2 LQKENI, per germline. CDR3 length: 13 residues. The CDR3 protein is CASSVTVSYEQYF. The CDR3 region has the DNA TGTGCCAGCTCAGTGACAGTTTCCTACGAGCAGTACTTC.

The CDR3 is CASSLGGSGSPLHF. CDR3 coding DNA: TGTGCCAGCAGCTTAGGGGGGTCCGGTTCACCCCTCCACTTT. V and J are TRBV7-9 and TRBJ1-6; D may be TRBD1 (5 bases). The V and J ends lost 1 base and 9 bases respectively, with 10 bases between them. The CDR3 is 14 residues long. Germline CDR1 reads SEHNR; CDR2 reads FQNEAQ (reference sequence).

This sequence joins TRBV20-1 and TRBJ1-2, with D hard to call. V dropped 2 bases and J dropped 4 bases, with 5 bases sitting between them. The CDR3 sequence is 11 residues long. The germline V gene encodes CDR1 DFQATT and CDR2 SNEGSKA (reference sequence). DNA for the CDR3: TGCAGTGCTAGAAACTTCTATGGCTACACCTTC. This encodes CSARNFYGYTF.

The J gene is TRBJ1-6, the V gene TRBV19; 8 nucleotides line up with TRBD1. CDR3 size: 18 residues. V shed 5 bases, J shed 8 bases, and the junction held 17 bases outside the gene matches. Germline CDR1 and CDR2: LNHDA and SQIVND (reference sequence). CDR3: CASSSVGRGRDPHSPLHF. For the CDR3, the DNA is TGTGCCAGTAGTTCCGTTGGCAGGGGGCGCGATCCCCATTCACCCCTCCACTTT.

The V gene is TRBV2, the J gene TRBJ2-5; 9 positions agree with TRBD1. The CDR3 runs to 13 residues. Germline V gene lookup returns CDR1 SNHLY and CDR2 FYNNEI. V lost 6 bases to trimming and J lost 4 bases; unmatched junction nucleotides: 3. The CDR3 protein is CASRGQGPETQYF. In DNA form, the CDR3 reads TGTGCCAGCAGAGGACAGGGGCCAGAGACCCAGTACTTC.

The rearrangement links TRBV10-3 to TRBJ1-1; 7 nucleotides match TRBD1. J gave up 6 bases and V 7 bases, and 11 bases lay outside the gene matches. The CDR3 consists of 14 residues. Germline CDR1 ENHRY, CDR2 SYGVKD. The CDR3 is CAIMDVGGESEAFF. CDR3 nucleotide sequence: TGTGCCATCATGGACGTAGGGGGCGAGTCTGAAGCTTTCTTT.

V and J are TRBV10-3 and TRBJ1-1; 9 bases map to TRBD1. With 2 bases clipped from V and 6 bases from J, the junction kept 4 bases outside the gene matches. The germline gives CDR1 ENHRY, CDR2 SYGVKD. CDR3 size: 14 residues. As DNA, the CDR3 is TGTGCCATCAGTGAGGACAGGGGGATCTCTGAAGCTTTCTTT. Translation: CAISEDRGISEAFF.

The chain links TRBV2 to TRBJ2-3; TRBD2 aligns across 8 bases. Unmatched junction bases numbered 3, after V lost 7 bases and J lost 9 bases. The CDR3 has 11 residues. The germline gives CDR1 SNHLY, CDR2 FYNNEI. Written as DNA, the CDR3 is TGTGCCAGCACCTTAGCGGGGACGCAGTATTTT. Encoded protein: CASTLAGTQYF.

The V call is TRBV7-8, the J call TRBJ1-2; a weak D match, TRBD1 (6 bases). V was cut by 1 base and J by 7 bases, with 19 bases left in between. CDR3 length: 16 residues. Germline V CDR1 and CDR2: SGHVS, FQNEAQ. In DNA, the CDR3 is TGTGCCAGCAGCTTAGGGATTGGGGCAGGGACATCTGGCTACACCTTC. It codes for CASSLGIGAGTSGYTF.

The rearrangement joins TRBV18 to TRBJ1-1; D unclear. The length of the CDR3 is 13 residues. Trimming pared 3 bases from V and 0 bases from J, leaving 5 bases between. Per the germline V gene, CDR1 is KGHSH and CDR2 is LQKENI. CDR3 in DNA: TGTGCCAGCTCACCGGGTTTGAACACTGAAGCTTTCTTT. It translates to CASSPGLNTEAFF. The complete variable domain, with remaining parts taken from reference TRBV18 and TRBJ1-1, reads NAGVMQNPRHLVRRRGQEARLRCSPMKGHSHVYWYRQLPEEGLKFMVYLQKENIIDESGMPKERFSAEFPKEGPSILRIQQVVRGDSAAYFCASSPGLNTEAFFGQGTRLTVV.

V usage is TRBV6-5 and J usage is TRBJ1-1; D ambiguous. V shed 2 bases and J shed 11 bases, with 15 bases lying between them. CDR1 and CDR2 (germline): MNHEY, SVGAGI. CDR3 length: 13 residues. CDR3 coding DNA: TGTGCCAGCAGTTACGGGCAGGAGTATTGGGCTTTCTTT. It encodes CASSYGQEYWAFF.

This sequence joins TRBV25-1 and TRBJ1-6, with D perhaps matching TRBD1 (6 bases). The V end lost 2 bases, the J end lost 7 bases, and 15 bases lay between the germline ends. The CDR3 is 16 residues long. Germline V CDR1 and CDR2: MGHDK, SYGVNS. In DNA form, the CDR3 reads TGTGCCAGCAGTGAAGATGGGGGGCTGCAAAATTCACCCCTCCACTTT. Its protein product is CASSEDGGLQNSPLHF.

The genes are TRBV7-6 and TRBJ2-5; no reliable D call. Trimming shortened V by 4 bases and J by 7 bases, and 13 bases separated the two germline ends. In germline, CDR1 is SGHVS, CDR2 FNYEAQ. The CDR3 spans 13 residues. The CDR3 reads CASSSDPSRTQYF. DNA for the CDR3: TGTGCCAGCAGCTCGGACCCCTCAAGGACCCAGTACTTC. The full variable domain, completed using reference TRBV7-6 and TRBJ2-5, is GAGVSQSPRYKVTKRGQDVALRCDPISGHVSLYWYRQALGQGPEFLTYFNYEAQQDKSGLPNDRFSAERPEGSISTLTIQRTEQRDSAMYRCASSSDPSRTQYFGPGTRLLVL.

The chain combines TRBV6-5 with TRBJ1-5, with D unclear. Trimming took 6 bases from V and 2 from J, leaving 14 bases between them. Germline lookup yields CDR1 MNHEY and CDR2 SVGAGI. CDR3 length equals 15 residues. CDR3 DNA: TGTGCCAGCAGGACAAACGGTGGGGGCAATCAGCCCCAGCATTTT. Translation gives CASRTNGGGNQPQHF.

The chain has TRBV19 and TRBJ1-6; the D is unclear. V was trimmed by 3 bases and J by 8 bases, leaving 5 bases between them. Germline assignment: CDR1 LNHDA and CDR2 SQIVND (reference sequence). The CDR3 spans 12 residues. CDR3 DNA: TGTGCCAGTAGTATGATGGATTCACCCCTCCACTTT. Its protein product is CASSMMDSPLHF.

The V call is TRBV27, the J call TRBJ2-7; D may be TRBD2 (7 bases). Trimming took off 6 bases at V and 7 bases at J, with 22 bases between the two ends. The germline V gene has CDR1 MNHEY and CDR2 SMNVEV (reference sequence). This CDR3 comprises 15 residues. CDR3 coding DNA: TGTGCCAGCAGCTTAGGGGGGGGCCCCCATCGAGAGCAGTACTTC. This codes for CASSLGGGPHREQYF.

The CDR3 here is CASSSRTGVNTEAFF. DNA of the CDR3: TGTGCCAGCAGTTCTCGGACAGGGGTAAACACTGAAGCTTTCTTT. This chain links TRBV6-6 with TRBJ1-1; 9 bases map to TRBD1. Germline lookup yields CDR1 MNHNY and CDR2 SVGAGI (reference sequence). Losses at the gene ends were 4 bases for V and 2 bases for J; bases not matched to a gene: 5. The CDR3 runs 15 residues.

J is TRBJ2-2 and V is TRBV7-3, with D possibly being TRBD1 or TRBD2 (5 bases each). The CDR3 sequence is 18 residues long. V lost 0 bases to trimming and J lost 5 bases, with 19 bases between them. Per germline, CDR1 SGHTA and CDR2 FQGTGA. CDR3 bases: TGTGCCAGCAGCTTAACCCCGGGACCCTCGGGCGATACCGGGGAGCTGTTTTTT. Residues: CASSLTPGPSGDTGELFF.